This T cell receptor beta chain came from a study of regulatory T cells in long-lasting Graves disease. Study-wide results and caveats: Sample size, which was small, may have reduced accuracy. Patients with persistent disease showed a bias toward TRBV28, TRBJ1-2 and TRBJ2-5.

The germline V and J ends were trimmed by 4 bases and 6 bases, with 13 bases remaining between them. The CDR3 length is 14 residues. The V gene's germline CDR1 is SGHRS and CDR2 YFSETQ. Both iRepertoire HTBI primers and Arm-PCR of CDR3 regions were used to build the TCR beta libraries. A single record per CDR3 protein comes from TCRdb applying MiXCR to the multiplex PCR reads. This repertoire shows hundreds of thousands of distinct CDR3 sequences, roughly 14% found once; its top ten account for roughly a tenth. This clonotype was recorded many times. Its target is unknown. Time point specified: newly diagnosed GD, antithyroid drugs for less than 3 months. RNA isolated from PBMCs was used to make the TCR library. Separately, the same data were catalogued under a study of T cells in Graves' hyperthyroidism and ophthalmopathy.

The chain employs TRBV5-1 and TRBJ1-4, with TRBD1 as a possible D gene (5 bases). Material: peripheral blood mononuclear cells (PBMCs), obtained at new diagnosis, from a patient treated with antithyroid drugs. The TCR was taken from a man between 25 and 39 years old with Graves disease. The CDR3 region has the DNA TGCGCCAGCAGCGGGACGGAGAAATATGAAAAACTGTTTTTT. As protein: CASSGTEKYEKLFF.